This T cell receptor (beta chain) was recovered during a study of identical twins. Through template switching, a universal primer site was introduced, and the cDNA contained unique molecular identifiers. TCRdb re-called the 5' RACE reads through MiXCR, storing one row per CDR3 protein. The repertoire holds about 470,000 distinct CDR3 sequences, with 20% to 25% as singletons. Regarding this clonotype: What it binds is unknown.

Looked up from germline, CDR1 is MGHRA and CDR2 is YSYEKL. The CDR3 totals 14 residues. Trimming left V 4 bases short and J 0 bases short, with 9 bases between. Findings and caveats of the study: Excess low generation probability was seen in twin-shared out-of-frame alpha sequences.

These sequences were also reported in another study, on T cells expressing NK-cell markers. That report adds: Sequencing covered eight donors, seven HCMV-seropositive and one seronegative. The dominant NKG2C+ clonotypes represented about 1.0-7.0% of CD8+ T cells in five or six donors.

The source of this sequence is a woman under 30 in good health. Sample: CD4+ T cells sorted from blood. The genes are TRBV4-1 and TRBJ1-1; D is ambiguous. The DNA of the CDR3 is TGCGCCAGCAGCCCGTTTGGGGTGAACACTGAAGCTTTCTTT. It encodes CASSPFGVNTEAFF.